Presented here are 20 T cell receptor beta chains from one specimen sequenced in a study of cytomegalovirus exposure and HLA in healthy donors. The PCR made use of 60 Vbeta and 13 Jbeta primers. Method: immunoSEQ multiplex PCR; TCRdb's copy keeps in-frame clones and lacks some. The data contain around 100,000 clones, 65% to 80% of them singletons. The sample was PBMCs. These receptors were taken from a woman under 30 in good health and CMV-seropositive.

J is TRBJ2-1 and V is TRBV2, with D possibly TRBD1 on 5 matching bases. Germline assignment: CDR1 SNHLY and CDR2 FYNNEI. V was clipped by 4 bases and J by 5 bases, with 15 bases between them. The CDR3 has 15 residues. CDR3 region: CASSAGREIDNEQFF. In DNA, the CDR3 is TGTGCCAGCAGTGCGGGCAGGGAAATTGACAATGAGCAGTTCTTC.

The V call is TRBV27, the J call TRBJ2-3, with 8 bases aligning to TRBD2. Unmatched junction bases numbered 6, after V lost 1 base and J lost 0 bases. This CDR3 has 17 residues. The germline V gene encodes CDR1 MNHEY and CDR2 SMNVEV (reference sequence). The CDR3 DNA reads as TGTGCCAGCAGTTTATTCTTCACTAGCGGAAGCACAGATACGCAGTATTTT. Protein: CASSLFFTSGSTDTQYF.

This clone has more than one count but fewer than ten. This rearrangement joins TRBV27 to TRBJ1-5; D is possibly TRBD1 (5 bases). Trimming left V 2 bases short and J 0 bases short, with 5 bases between. The CDR3 extends over 14 amino acids. Germline loops: CDR1 MNHEY, CDR2 SMNVEV (reference sequence). The CDR3 sequence: CASSLRGSNQPQHF. The CDR3 nucleotides read TGTGCCAGCAGTTTAAGGGGTAGCAATCAGCCCCAGCATTTT.

This clone was counted once. The V gene is TRBV6-5, the J gene TRBJ1-2, with 9 nucleotides matching TRBD1. V lost 0 bases, J lost 3 bases, and 5 bases stayed unmatched. Germline loops: CDR1 MNHEY, CDR2 SVGAGI. The CDR3 has 16 residues. Written as DNA, the CDR3 is TGTGCCAGCAGTTACTCCACAGGGGGCTACGACTATGGCTACACCTTC. Protein: CASSYSTGGYDYGYTF.

V gene TRBV4-1 combines with J gene TRBJ2-1; 11 bases agree with TRBD2. Germline V gives CDR1 MGHRA, CDR2 YSYEKL. There are 15 residues in the CDR3. After removal of 4 bases from V and 7 bases from J, the junction contained 6 bases not matched to a gene. CDR3 nucleotide sequence: TGCGCCAGCAGCCCCCCTAGCGGGAGGTCGAATGAGCAGTTCTTC. Its protein product is CASSPPSGRSNEQFF.

The chain carries TRBV12-5 and TRBJ2-2, with 11 bases matching TRBD2. CDR1 LGHNT and CDR2 FRNRAP come from the germline V gene. The CDR3 extends over 17 amino acids. The trim removed 10 bases at V and 1 base at J, leaving 11 bases unmatched. The CDR3 region is CATASGTSGKNTGELFF. Here the CDR3 DNA reads TGTGCTACGGCCTCCGGGACTAGCGGAAAGAACACCGGGGAGCTGTTTTTT.

The rearrangement joins TRBV19 to TRBJ2-7; D might be TRBD2 (5 bases). Per germline, CDR1 LNHDA and CDR2 SQIVND (reference sequence). V shed 1 base and J shed 1 base, with 14 bases lying between them. The CDR3 spans 16 residues. The CDR3 loop reads CASSIARQGRSYEQYF. CDR3 nucleotides: TGTGCCAGTAGTATAGCCCGACAAGGGAGATCCTACGAGCAGTACTTC.

The sample holds a few counts of this clone. This chain uses TRBV11-2 with TRBJ2-5; possible D gene TRBD1, 5 bases. V lost 7 bases, J lost 4 bases, and 19 bases lay in between. CDR3 size: 15 residues. Germline-derived CDR1 and CDR2 are SGHAT and FQNNGV. CDR3 nucleotides: TGTGCCAGCACCCCATCTGTAGGGGCCGGAGAGACCCAGTACTTC. It is translated as CASTPSVGAGETQYF.

This clone was seen a few times. The V gene is TRBV6-5, the J gene TRBJ1-1; 7 nucleotides match TRBD1. The trim removed 6 bases at V and 2 bases at J, leaving 6 bases unmatched. The germline CDR1 and CDR2 sequences are MNHEY and SVGAGI. The CDR3 runs to 14 residues. CDR3 DNA: TGTGCCAGCAGAAAGCGGACAGGTAACACTGAAGCTTTCTTT. Protein: CASRKRTGNTEAFF.

The chain couples TRBV18 to TRBJ1-1; unclear D gene. This CDR3 is 14 amino acids long. V lost 8 bases and J lost 0, with 13 bases in between. Germline lookup yields CDR1 KGHSH and CDR2 LQKENI. CDR3 nucleotides: TGTGCCAGCACCCCGAGTGTCATGAACACTGAAGCTTTCTTT. It encodes CASTPSVMNTEAFF.

The rearrangement joins TRBV21-1 to TRBJ1-3; no check of the table's D call, TRBD1, against the DNA was made. TRBV21-1 is reported as a pseudogene. The CDR3 length is 15 residues. The CDR3: CASSKYRGSGNTIYF. As DNA, the CDR3 is TGTGCCAGCAGCAAATACAGGGGCTCTGGAAACACCATATATTTT.

The rearrangement uses TRBV11-3 and TRBJ1-1, with a tentative D call TRBD1 (5 bases). The germline CDR1 and CDR2 sequences are SGHNT and YENEEA. Trimming took off 0 bases at V and 1 base at J, with 9 bases between the two ends. There are 15 residues in the CDR3. The CDR3 here is CASSLDGGGNTEAFF. DNA of the CDR3: TGTGCCAGCAGCTTAGATGGGGGGGGGAACACTGAAGCTTTCTTT.

The V and J genes are TRBV7-2 and TRBJ2-5; D might be TRBD2 (5 bases). The CDR3 has 15 amino acids. Trimming removed 1 base at V and 1 base at J, with 10 bases between. Per germline, CDR1 SGHTA and CDR2 FQGNSA. Written as DNA, the CDR3 is TGTGCCAGCAGCTTAGTCCGGGGAACCCAAGAGACCCAGTACTTC. Its protein product is CASSLVRGTQETQYF.

The chain uses TRBV5-5 and TRBJ1-1; D remains unclear. The CDR3 totals 13 residues. The V and J ends lost 1 base and 6 bases respectively, with 10 bases between them. Germline loops: CDR1 SGHKS, CDR2 YYEKEE (reference sequence). The chain's CDR3 is CASSLHSAAEAFF. DNA of the CDR3: TGTGCCAGCAGCTTGCACAGTGCCGCTGAAGCTTTCTTT.

The table lists this clone with a count of one. The rearrangement uses TRBV25-1 and TRBJ1-4; 11 bases agree with TRBD1. Germline CDR1 and CDR2: MGHDK and SYGVNS. This CDR3 spans 14 amino acids. V lost 8 bases, J lost 7 bases, and 6 bases stayed unmatched. CDR3 DNA: TGTGCCAGCGGATGGGACAGGGGGAGTGAAAAACTGTTTTTT. This codes for CASGWDRGSEKLFF.

The V and J genes are TRBV28 and TRBJ1-2, with 8 bases that match TRBD1. The CDR3 spans 12 residues. CDR1 is MDHEN and CDR2 is SYDVKM in the germline V gene. The V gene end was trimmed by 8 bases and the J gene end by 8 bases; junction bases not matched to a gene: 7. The CDR3 sequence: CASGSQGAGYTF. The CDR3 DNA is TGTGCCAGCGGGAGTCAGGGGGCGGGCTACACCTTC.

CDR3 coding DNA: TGTGCCAGCAGCGCTAAGGGGGCCGAGAACACCGGGGAGCTGTTTTTT. Protein: CASSAKGAENTGELFF. V is TRBV9 and J is TRBJ2-2, with 7 bases matching TRBD1. J lost 1 base, V lost 3 bases, and 6 bases had no gene match. The V gene's germline CDR1 is SGDLS and CDR2 YYNGEE. The CDR3 runs to 16 residues.

The V and J genes are TRBV28 and TRBJ2-2; D perhaps matches TRBD1 (7 bases). V was shortened by 7 bases and J by 3 bases, with 15 bases between the two germline ends. This CDR3 has 15 residues. CDR1 is MDHEN, CDR2 SYDVKM, per germline. CDR3 in amino acids: CASNQGGSYTGELFF. CDR3 in DNA: TGTGCCAGCAATCAGGGGGGAAGTTACACCGGGGAGCTGTTTTTT. The whole variable domain, filled in from reference TRBV28 and TRBJ2-2, reads DVKVTQSSRYLVKRTGEKVFLECVQDMDHENMFWYRQDPGLGLRLIYFSYDVKMKEKGDIPEGYSVSREKKERFSLILESASTNQTSMYLCASNQGGSYTGELFFGEGSRLTVL.

J is TRBJ2-3 and V is TRBV11-3; 8 bases map to TRBD1. From germline, CDR1 is SGHNT and CDR2 YENEEA. V lost 5 bases to trimming and J lost 2 bases; unmatched junction nucleotides: 6. This CDR3 is built from 15 residues. The CDR3 reads CASSAGTGFTDTQYF. The CDR3 DNA reads TGTGCCAGCAGCGCCGGGACAGGATTCACAGATACGCAGTATTTT.

Only a few counts were recorded for this clone. This chain uses TRBV5-1 with TRBJ2-3, with D possibly matching TRBD2 (6 bases). Germline values: CDR1 SGHRS, CDR2 YFSETQ. V lost 3 bases, J lost 0 bases, and 14 bases lay in between. The CDR3 is 16 residues long. The CDR3 loop reads CASSSGTAASTDTQYF. CDR3 nucleotides: TGCGCCAGCAGCTCAGGGACTGCAGCTAGCACAGATACGCAGTATTTT.